Below, 3 T cell receptor beta chains from the same sample are listed, as sequenced in a study of STAT5B mutations in CD4+ large granular lymphocyte leukemia. Clones were sequenced by immunoSEQ multiplex PCR, and TCRdb holds only the in-frame ones, with some missing. The sample has about 35,000 clones, roughly 65% seen once; the top ten hold around 1.7%. Sequenced sample: CD4+ T cells from blood buffy coats. All receptors derive from a human donor in good health.

V is TRBV18 and J is TRBJ1-1; the match to TRBD1 covers 10 bases. Germline-derived CDR1 and CDR2 are KGHSH and LQKENI. V shed 3 bases and J 10 bases; nucleotides not matched to a gene: 17. This CDR3 has 17 residues. The chain's CDR3 is CASSPSTGTGEPIGAFF. The CDR3 bases are TGTGCCAGCTCACCCAGTACCGGGACAGGGGAACCTATTGGAGCTTTCTTT.

The V gene is TRBV27, the J gene TRBJ2-1; TRBD1 matches at 7 bases. The length of the CDR3 is 14 residues. The V and J ends lost 1 base and 8 bases, in that order; junction bases with no gene match: 5. CDR1 MNHEY and CDR2 SMNVEV come from the germline V gene (reference sequence). The DNA of the CDR3 is TGTGCCAGCAGTTTATTCCAGGGGGTGGATGAGCAGTTCTTC. It is translated as CASSLFQGVDEQFF.

This clone was seen a few times. This chain uses TRBV6-6 with TRBJ1-3; TRBD1 agrees at 8 bases. Trimming took 5 bases from V and 7 from J; bases not matched to a gene: 7. Per the germline V gene, CDR1 is MNHNY and CDR2 is SVGAGI (reference sequence). The CDR3 has 14 residues. The CDR3 spells CASSNRGSENTIYF. CDR3 nucleotide sequence: TGTGCCAGCAGTAACAGGGGGTCTGAGAACACCATATATTTT.